This TCR beta chain comes out of a study of human T cells and chemical hapten exposure. Study summary: Sensitizing treatment utilized 2% DPC over a 2 cm by 2 cm portion of upper inner arm skin. The patients were mostly female; they had alopecia areata, totalis or universalis.

With 6 bases removed from V and 3 bases from J, the gap between germline ends came to 14 bases. The CDR3 sequence is 13 residues long. Looked up from germline, CDR1 is DFQATT and CDR2 is SNEGSKA (reference sequence). A remark on this clonotype: Its specificity is unknown.

TCRdb analysed the RACE reads with MiXCR anew, one entry per CDR3 protein. The table records around 200,000 distinct CDR3 sequences, 24% of them present only once. As for time point: patch test 3, about 24 weeks after DPC sensitization. Treatment in this sample: therapeutic diphenylcyclopropenone sensitization with weekly scalp DPC. Alopecia patients between 18 and 70 years old and suitable for DPC were used as donors. Study-wide results and limits: Significantly more large CDR3 similarity clusters were formed by expanded TCRs than by controls.

Sequencing was performed on whole blood, taken in connection with sensitization to the hapten diphenylcyclopropenone (DPC). The chain links TRBV20-1 to TRBJ1-1; D is uncertain. The receptor was derived from a woman between 35 and 50 years old with alopecia areata. Some clones in this sample may be carry-over from other donors' samples. The CDR3: CSAARDLDTEAFF. CDR3 bases: TGCAGTGCCGCACGGGATTTAGACACTGAAGCTTTCTTT.